What follows are 4 T cell receptor beta chains derived from one specimen sequenced in a study of identical twins (dated by TCRdb to 2016 to 2017). Libraries came from 5' RACE. Sequenced using an Illumina HiSeq 2000. The public reads were reanalyzed by TCRdb: fastp trimming at Q25, MiXCR alignment, in-frame beta chains only. Rows are combined by CDR3 protein, so each entry shows the most common genes and DNA. The sample yields 500,000 to 700,000 distinct CDR3 sequences; around 7.5% were counted once. The ten largest make up 1.6% of the sample. The same sample was also used in a study of yellow fever vaccine responses in identical twins.

Sequenced: PBMCs. Receptor source: a woman aged 18-29 years in good health.

This clonotype was detected ten times or more. This sequence joins TRBV4-1 and TRBJ2-6; D call uncertain. This CDR3 comprises 18 residues. Trimming left V 0 bases short and J 1 base short, with 13 bases between. Per the germline V gene, CDR1 is MGHRA and CDR2 is YSYEKL. The DNA of the CDR3 is TGCGCCAGCAGCCAAGATATAGAACGGACGTCTGGGGCCAACGTCCTGACTTTC. Its protein product is CASSQDIERTSGANVLTF.

CDR3 sequence reads: CATTSIVGASSYNEQFF. The CDR3 DNA reads as TGTGCCACCACCAGTATAGTGGGGGCGAGCTCCTACAATGAGCAGTTCTTC. This chain joins TRBV3-1 and TRBJ2-1; TRBD1 is a possible D gene (6 bases). V gave up 10 bases and J gave up 0 bases, with 22 bases separating them. Germline CDR1 is LGHDT and CDR2 is YNNKEL (reference sequence). This CDR3 region has 17 residues.

This chain joins TRBV15 and TRBJ1-1, with D possibly being TRBD1 (6 bases). The CDR3 spans 18 residues. Per germline, CDR1 LNHNV and CDR2 YYDKDF (reference sequence). Trimming pared 0 bases from V and 4 bases from J, leaving 21 bases between. The CDR3 loop is CATSRDQAGAWIGTEAFF. CDR3 DNA: TGTGCCACCAGCAGAGATCAGGCAGGGGCGTGGATCGGCACTGAAGCTTTCTTT.

V gene TRBV19 combines with J gene TRBJ2-2; D not resolved. Between the trimmed V and J ends, which lost 6 bases and 3 bases, there was a span of 8 bases. CDR3 length: 13 residues. CDR1 and CDR2 (germline): LNHDA, SQIVND (reference sequence). The CDR3 region is CASREFDTGELFF. The CDR3 DNA sequence: TGTGCCAGTAGGGAGTTTGACACCGGGGAGCTGTTTTTT.